This T cell receptor beta chain is from a study of T cell clonality in common variable immunodeficiency. The table came from immunoSEQ multiplex PCR; TCRdb's copy has only in-frame clones and leaves some out. The sample shows around 50,000 clones, none of them appearing just once. This clone has at least ten counts. The CDR3 extends 3 residues past the end of the read, so its final part is completed from the germline J gene. V was pared by 3 bases and J by 4 bases, with 11 bases of the junction left unmatched. Germline V lookup: CDR1 MGHRA, CDR2 YSYEKL. The CDR3 loop spans 16 amino acids. The sample was peripheral blood mononuclear cells. This rearrangement joins TRBV4-1 to TRBJ1-2; 7 bases are a match to TRBD1. The receptor was derived from a person aged 18 to 75 in good health. The CDR3 loop is CASSHALRDRGYGYTF. The sequenced part of the CDR3 DNA is TGCGCCAGCAGCCATGCCCTGAGGGACAGAGGCTATGGC.